Listed here are 29 T cell receptor beta chains from one sample, sequenced in a study of blood T cell repertoires in COVID-19. Clones were sequenced by immunoSEQ multiplex PCR, and TCRdb holds only the in-frame ones, with some missing. The sample yields 150,000 to 200,000 clones, roughly 84% seen once. Sequencing was done on a sample of peripheral blood. The receptor source for this set is a woman of 80 years or more with active or convalescent COVID-19.

The chain has TRBV20-1 and TRBJ2-7, with TRBD2 matching over 10 bases. The CDR3 has 14 amino acids. After removal of 3 bases from V and 6 bases from J, the junction contained 8 bases not matched to a gene. Germline CDR1 is DFQATT and CDR2 is SNEGSKA (reference sequence). CDR3 residues: CSASVASGSGEQYF. The CDR3 bases are TGCAGTGCTAGTGTTGCTAGCGGGAGCGGCGAGCAGTACTTC.

This sequence joins TRBV2 and TRBJ1-2; 10 nucleotides agree with TRBD1. The trim removed 5 bases at V and 3 bases at J, leaving 3 bases unmatched. Germline V gene data show CDR1 as SNHLY and CDR2 as FYNNEI. The CDR3 covers 14 residues. CDR3 nucleotide sequence: TGTGCCAGCAGTCCGACAGGGGGCGACTATGGCTACACCTTC. It specifies CASSPTGGDYGYTF.

CDR3 region: CASSADLIEQYF. The CDR3 bases are TGTGCCAGCAGCGCGGACTTAATCGAGCAGTACTTC. This chain links TRBV9 with TRBJ2-7, with a possible D match to TRBD2 (5 bases). CDR1 is SGDLS and CDR2 is YYNGEE in the germline V gene. The CDR3 is 12 residues long. V was shortened by 3 bases and J by 6 bases, with 10 bases between the two germline ends.

The chain is built from TRBV19 and TRBJ1-5; 7 nucleotides match TRBD1. The CDR3 length is 16 residues. V lost 4 bases and J lost 4; bases outside the gene matches: 10. In germline, CDR1 is LNHDA, CDR2 SQIVND (reference sequence). This CDR3 is CASSTRQGEVNQPQHF. The CDR3, as DNA: TGTGCCAGTAGTACCCGACAGGGTGAAGTAAATCAGCCCCAGCATTTT.

This chain joins TRBV14 and TRBJ2-7; D not certain. V lost 2 bases, J lost 4 bases, and 15 bases lay in between. Germline-derived CDR1 and CDR2 are SGHDN and FVKESK. This CDR3 is built from 15 residues. CDR3 sequence: CASSQFGRGAYEQYF. CDR3 DNA sequence: TGTGCCAGCAGCCAATTTGGCCGAGGCGCATACGAGCAGTACTTC.

The gene calls are TRBV5-1 and TRBJ2-7; 15 nucleotides align to TRBD2. V gave up 2 bases and J gave up 0 bases; unmatched junction bases: 6. Germline V gene sequence: CDR1 SGHRS, CDR2 YFSETQ. This CDR3 region has 18 residues. CDR3 DNA: TGCGCCAGCAGCTTTAACGGACTAGCGGGAGGGATCTCCTACGAGCAGTACTTC. Translated, it gives CASSFNGLAGGISYEQYF.

The chain links TRBV7-9 to TRBJ1-4, with 7 nucleotides matching TRBD1. The trim removed 5 bases at V and 8 bases at J, leaving 14 bases unmatched. The CDR3 is 16 amino acids. Germline V gene data show CDR1 as SEHNR and CDR2 as FQNEAQ (reference sequence). The CDR3 reads CASSRFADRVGEKLFF. CDR3 bases: TGTGCCAGCAGCCGTTTTGCTGACAGGGTGGGGGAAAAACTGTTTTTT.

This sequence joins TRBV3-1 (or the pseudogene TRBV3-2) and TRBJ2-3; D might be TRBD1 (5 bases). V lost 4 bases to trimming and J lost 0 bases, with 11 bases between them. CDR3 length equals 15 residues. CDR1 is LGHDT and CDR2 is YNNKEL in the germline V gene (reference sequence). The CDR3 here is CASSRGPSSTDTQYF. In DNA, the CDR3 is TGTGCCAGCAGCCGGGGCCCCTCAAGCACAGATACGCAGTATTTT.

The chain joins TRBV28 to TRBJ1-2, with a weak D call TRBD1 (5 bases). The CDR3 loop spans 13 amino acids. The V gene's germline CDR1 is MDHEN and CDR2 SYDVKM. The germline V and J ends were trimmed by 6 bases and 7 bases, with 15 bases remaining between them. CDR3 amino acids: CASSQFQGSGYTF. As DNA, the CDR3 is TGTGCCAGCAGCCAGTTTCAGGGCAGTGGCTACACCTTC.

The V call is TRBV5-1, the J call TRBJ2-3; 8 positions agree with TRBD2. Germline V gene lookup returns CDR1 SGHRS and CDR2 YFSETQ. V lost 4 bases, J lost 6 bases, and 10 bases stayed unmatched. This CDR3 has 15 residues. The CDR3 protein is CASSPGLALWDTQYF. Here the CDR3 DNA reads TGCGCCAGCAGCCCAGGACTAGCCCTCTGGGATACGCAGTATTTT.

The gene calls are TRBV10-3 and TRBJ2-3, with 7 bases that match TRBD2. Germline CDR1 ENHRY, CDR2 SYGVKD. Trimming cost V 9 bases and J 0 bases; bases outside gene matches: 6. The CDR3 sequence is 14 residues long. CDR3 in DNA: TGTGCCATACGGGAGGCCCTGAGCACAGATACGCAGTATTTT. Protein: CAIREALSTDTQYF.

DNA for the CDR3: TGTGCCAGCACTGGGAACAGGGGGCCGAATACGCAGTATTTT. Amino acid sequence: CASTGNRGPNTQYF. V is TRBV18 and J is TRBJ2-3; 9 positions match TRBD1. The V gene end was trimmed by 8 bases and the J gene end by 7 bases; junction bases not matched to a gene: 10. CDR3 length: 14 amino acids. Germline V gene lookup returns CDR1 KGHSH and CDR2 LQKENI.

The chain is built from TRBV24-1 and TRBJ2-1; tentatively, D is TRBD2 (5 bases). The germline V gene encodes CDR1 KGHDR and CDR2 SFDVKD. The CDR3 extends over 14 amino acids. Between the trimmed V and J ends, which lost 4 bases and 5 bases, there was a span of 11 bases. The CDR3 loop reads CATSDPRTHNEQFF. For the CDR3, the DNA is TGTGCCACCAGTGACCCCCGGACTCACAATGAGCAGTTCTTC.

This rearrangement joins TRBV19 to TRBJ2-2; D is perhaps TRBD2 (7 bases). The CDR3 sequence is 16 residues long. The V gene lost 3 bases and the J gene lost 2 bases, with 13 bases spanning the gap. CDR1 and CDR2 from the germline V gene are LNHDA and SQIVND (reference sequence). The CDR3 region is CASSIPGGINTGELFF. The CDR3 DNA reads as TGTGCCAGTAGTATCCCGGGGGGCATTAACACCGGGGAGCTGTTTTTT.

The chain has TRBV18 and TRBJ2-5, with D perhaps TRBD2 (6 bases). CDR3 size: 13 residues. Trimming removed 3 bases at V and 4 bases at J, with 9 bases between. Looked up from germline, CDR1 is KGHSH and CDR2 is LQKENI. CDR3 bases: TGTGCCAGCTCACCTCTGGGAGGAGAGACCCAGTACTTC. Amino acid sequence: CASSPLGGETQYF.

This sequence joins TRBV5-1 and TRBJ2-2; unclear D gene. CDR3 length equals 14 residues. The V gene lost 4 bases and the J gene lost 0 bases, with 7 bases spanning the gap. The germline V gene has CDR1 SGHRS and CDR2 YFSETQ. The CDR3 DNA reads TGCGCCAGCAGCCGAGATTCGAACACCGGGGAGCTGTTTTTT. The encoded protein is CASSRDSNTGELFF.

V usage is TRBV5-1 and J usage is TRBJ2-5; perhaps TRBD2 as D (5 bases). V lost 2 bases and J 1 base, leaving 9 bases between the germline ends. The CDR3 spans 14 residues. Germline V gives CDR1 SGHRS, CDR2 YFSETQ. The CDR3, as DNA: TGCGCCAGCAGCTTCGGAGGCACCCAAGAGACCCAGTACTTC. Translated: CASSFGGTQETQYF. Looking up the rest from reference TRBV5-1 and TRBJ2-5 gives the full variable domain: KAGVTQTPRYLIKTRGQQVTLSCSPISGHRSVSWYQQTPGQGLQFLFEYFSETQRNKGNFPGRFSGRQFSNSRSEMNVSTLELGDSALYLCASSFGGTQETQYFGPGTRLLVL.

The chain uses TRBV28 and TRBJ2-7; tentatively, D is TRBD2 (6 bases). The CDR3 extends over 11 amino acids. CDR1 and CDR2 from the germline V gene are MDHEN and SYDVKM. With 10 bases removed from V and 4 bases from J, the gap between germline ends came to 11 bases. CDR3 DNA: TGTGCCACCTGGGGGGAATACGAGCAGTACTTC. Translated, it gives CATWGEYEQYF.

V usage is TRBV5-1 and J usage is TRBJ1-4; the D is unclear. This CDR3 is built from 14 residues. V lost 1 base and J 3 bases, leaving 7 bases between the germline ends. Germline CDR1 is SGHRS and CDR2 is YFSETQ. The CDR3 coding sequence is TGCGCCAGCAGCTTGCTAGGCGCTAATGAAAAACTGTTTTTT. Amino acids: CASSLLGANEKLFF.

This chain joins TRBV18 and TRBJ2-1; D not resolved. The length of the CDR3 is 15 residues. V was pared by 0 bases and J by 0 bases, with 6 bases between. Germline-derived CDR1 and CDR2 are KGHSH and LQKENI. The CDR3 reads CASSPPSSSYNEQFF. The CDR3 region has the DNA TGTGCCAGCTCACCACCGTCCAGCTCCTACAATGAGCAGTTCTTC. The complete variable domain, with remaining parts taken from reference TRBV18 and TRBJ2-1, reads NAGVMQNPRHLVRRRGQEARLRCSPMKGHSHVYWYRQLPEEGLKFMVYLQKENIIDESGMPKERFSAEFPKEGPSILRIQQVVRGDSAAYFCASSPPSSSYNEQFFGPGTRLTVL.

This clone appeared a few times. V and J are TRBV28 and TRBJ1-1; tentatively, D is TRBD1 (6 bases). The CDR3 extends over 12 amino acids. The germline CDR1 and CDR2 sequences are MDHEN and SYDVKM. Trimming left V 4 bases short and J 5 bases short, with 8 bases between. CDR3 bases: TGTGCCAGCAGTTCTGGACAGACTGAAGCTTTCTTT. Translated, it gives CASSSGQTEAFF. Full variable domain (remainder filled in from reference TRBV28 and TRBJ1-1): DVKVTQSSRYLVKRTGEKVFLECVQDMDHENMFWYRQDPGLGLRLIYFSYDVKMKEKGDIPEGYSVSREKKERFSLILESASTNQTSMYLCASSSGQTEAFFGQGTRLTVV.

This clone was picked up a small number of times. The chain is built from TRBV9 and TRBJ1-4; D is unclear. CDR3 length: 16 amino acids. Trimming took 1 base from V and 0 from J, leaving 10 bases between them. CDR1 SGDLS and CDR2 YYNGEE come from the germline V gene. The CDR3: CASSVSVRATNEKLFF. The CDR3 DNA is TGTGCCAGCAGCGTAAGCGTACGGGCAACTAATGAAAAACTGTTTTTT.

This chain links TRBV19 with TRBJ2-1; 11 positions match TRBD2. Losses at the gene ends were 4 bases for V and 5 bases for J; bases not matched to a gene: 4. Germline CDR1 and CDR2: LNHDA and SQIVND (reference sequence). CDR3 length: 15 amino acids. As DNA, the CDR3 is TGTGCCAGTAGTAAGACTAGCGGGACAAACAATGAGCAGTTCTTC. Its translation is CASSKTSGTNNEQFF.

This chain links TRBV3-1 (or the pseudogene TRBV3-2) with TRBJ2-7; D may be TRBD1 (5 bases). V lost 1 base and J 8 bases, leaving 6 bases between the germline ends. Germline assignment: CDR1 LGHDT and CDR2 YNNKEL (reference sequence). CDR3 size: 11 residues. CDR3 in DNA: TGTGCCAGCAGCCAAGGACAGAAGCAGTACTTC. Translating it yields CASSQGQKQYF.

This chain links TRBV5-4 with TRBJ1-2; 7 nucleotides align to TRBD1. Germline-derived CDR1 and CDR2 are SGHNT and YYREEE (reference sequence). The ends lost 0 bases at V and 8 bases at J; junction bases unmatched: 7. CDR3 length equals 14 residues. DNA for the CDR3: TGTGCCAGCAGCTTGGATAGGGGGCTAGAAGGCTACACCTTC. Protein: CASSLDRGLEGYTF.

The chain uses TRBV19 and TRBJ2-2; 7 nucleotides line up with TRBD2. This CDR3 comprises 16 residues. Per the germline V gene, CDR1 is LNHDA and CDR2 is SQIVND (reference sequence). V lost 5 bases and J lost 5; bases outside the gene matches: 11. CDR3 sequence: CASSHMAGVRTGELFF. In DNA form, the CDR3 reads TGTGCCAGTAGTCACATGGCGGGAGTGAGGACCGGGGAGCTGTTTTTT.

The chain has TRBV2 and TRBJ1-6; D may be TRBD1 (5 bases). This CDR3 is built from 13 residues. From germline, CDR1 is SNHLY and CDR2 FYNNEI. Trimming left V 8 bases short and J 7 bases short, with 12 bases between. The CDR3 loop reads CASGGGLNSPLHF. DNA for the CDR3: TGTGCCAGCGGGGGGGGGTTGAATTCACCCCTCCACTTT.

The V gene is TRBV3-1 (or the pseudogene TRBV3-2), the J gene TRBJ2-1; D perhaps matches TRBD1 (6 bases). The CDR3 length is 14 residues. Germline CDR1 is LGHDT and CDR2 is YNNKEL (reference sequence). V was clipped by 4 bases and J by 6 bases, with 13 bases between them. The DNA of the CDR3 is TGTGCCAGCAGCCTTTGGGTGGGGGCCAATGAGCAGTTCTTC. Its translation is CASSLWVGANEQFF.

The genes are TRBV5-3 and TRBJ2-3; weak D call: TRBD2 (5 bases). TRBV5-3 is assigned to the ORF class and has an uncertain function. The CDR3 is 14 residues long. Trimming cost V 4 bases and J 7 bases, with 16 bases left between them. The CDR3 protein is CARSGSAAGNTQYF. CDR3 bases: TGTGCCAGAAGCGGGAGCGCCGCCGGGAATACGCAGTATTTT.